This T cell receptor (beta chain) was captured in a study of glioma-infiltrating T cells after dendritic cell vaccination. Method: immunoSEQ multiplex PCR; TCRdb's copy keeps in-frame clones and lacks some. The profile shows 93,000 or so clones, 79% of them singletons. Germline V lookup: CDR1 ENHRY, CDR2 SYGVKD. Losses at the gene ends were 6 bases for V and 3 bases for J; bases not matched to a gene: 15. The CDR3 extends over 17 amino acids. The chain joins TRBV10-3 to TRBJ1-2; 8 nucleotides match TRBD1. Sequenced here: blood, sampled before dendritic cell vaccination. The source is a human donor with glioblastoma. The CDR3 loop is CAISLTGDPTSYYGYTF. CDR3 nucleotides: TGTGCCATCAGCCTGACAGGGGACCCCACATCCTACTATGGCTACACCTTC.